This entry describes one T cell receptor beta chain. Source study methods: Reference gene primer amplification gave estimated nucleated cell counts. The data were produced by immunoSEQ multiplex PCR, yet TCRdb's version contains in-frame clones alone and is incomplete. V, J and clone size are those of that table, while D and trimming were read from the DNA. The sample holds about 100,000 clones; approximately 85% are singletons and the top ten take 18%. The data derive from a study of blood T cell repertoires in COVID-19. Whole-study context: COVID-19 samples from acute and convalescent phases originated in the United States, Italy and Spain. PBMCs, B-cell-depleted T cells, or T cells were the source of the cDNA or gDNA that made up the material.

Germline V gene data show CDR1 as MNHEY and CDR2 as SMNVEV (reference sequence). The CDR3 is 14 residues long. The junction had 7 bases not matched to a gene; V was cut back by 6 bases and J by 6 bases. This clonotype was sampled from an elderly woman with active or convalescent COVID-19. The rearrangement uses TRBV27 and TRBJ2-3; 9 bases are shared with TRBD2. The sample was peripheral blood. The CDR3 sequence: CASSVGLAFDTQYF. The CDR3 nucleotides are TGTGCCAGCAGCGTTGGACTAGCGTTTGATACGCAGTATTTT.